Given below is one TCR beta chain in context. What it binds is not known. From germline, CDR1 is DFQATT and CDR2 SNEGSKA (reference sequence). This CDR3 spans 17 amino acids. J gave up 2 bases and V 0 bases, and 10 bases lay outside the gene matches. The iRepertoire nested amplicon-rescue multiplex PCR amplified TCR alpha and beta CDR3s from RNA. For one-step reverse transcription and amplification, roughly 95-450 ng of tissue mRNA or PBMC total RNA was used. Using its own MiXCR run on the multiplex PCR reads, TCRdb lists one record per CDR3 protein. Here the sample spans 150,000 to 200,000 distinct CDR3 sequences, about 40% being singletons. This sample is part of a study of glioma-infiltrating T cells. Study-wide results and limits: Only very few CDR3 sequences appeared in both tissue and blood. Tissue-blood divergence was below expectation in non-neoplastic patients, above in gliomas.

Sequencing was performed on glioma tissue, nonneoplastic brain tissue, or PBMCs (not recorded which). The chain is built from TRBV20-1 and TRBJ2-4; 7 bases are a match to TRBD2. The clonotype originates from a human donor with low-grade glioma or glioblastoma, undergoing nonglioma brain surgery, or in good health (not recorded which). The CDR3 here is CSARDGTIPGTKNIQYF. The CDR3 coding sequence is TGCAGTGCTAGAGACGGGACTATCCCCGGGACCAAAAACATTCAGTACTTC.